These T cell receptor beta chains were read from a single sample in a study of patients and donors after allogeneic stem cell transplantation. TCRdb recomputed calls from the RT-PCR reads with MiXCR, one row per CDR3 protein. The table lists approximately 430,000 distinct CDR3 sequences, roughly 17% of them singletons. Specimen: blood, either unsorted or a sorted T cell fraction (not recorded which). The receptor set was obtained from a human donor who was either an allogeneic HSCT recipient or a stem cell or donor lymphocyte infusion donor (not recorded which). It is not recorded whose cells these are; they may come from a transplant donor. Both conserved end residues are part of each CDR3. Fields, in order: D gene, J gene, V gene, clone size, CDR3 protein, CDR3 DNA. D genes are given only for firm matches. Clone size is shown for a subset of rows, as once, few, many or a class of expanded clone.

d_gene: NA; j_gene: TRBJ1-2; v_gene: TRBV19; abundance: NA; CDR3aa: CATDDGQGSDGYTF; CDR3nt: TGTGCCACCGACGATGGGCAGGGATCGGATGGCTACACCTTC
d_gene: NA; j_gene: TRBJ1-3; v_gene: TRBV5-1; abundance: many; CDR3aa: CASKSGAAGNTIYF; CDR3nt: TGCGCCAGCAAGTCAGGGGCAGCCGGAAACACCATATATTTT
d_gene: NA; j_gene: TRBJ2-1; v_gene: TRBV19; abundance: few; CDR3aa: CASSPSAYNEQFF; CDR3nt: TGTGCCAGTTCCCCTAGCGCTTACAATGAGCAGTTCTTC
d_gene: TRBD1; j_gene: TRBJ2-5; v_gene: TRBV15; abundance: NA; CDR3aa: CATARQGALETQYF; CDR3nt: TGTGCCACCGCGAGGCAGGGGGCATTAGAGACCCAGTACTTC
d_gene: TRBD1; j_gene: TRBJ1-1; v_gene: TRBV12-3/TRBV12-4; abundance: few; CDR3aa: CASSFKPGGADTEAFF; CDR3nt: TGTGCCAGCAGTTTCAAACCAGGGGGCGCAGACACTGAAGCTTTCTTT
d_gene: TRBD1; j_gene: TRBJ1-6; v_gene: TRBV4-1; abundance: few; CDR3aa: CASSHPRARGTSPLHF; CDR3nt: TGCGCCAGCAGCCATCCCCGAGCCAGGGGGACTTCACCCCTCCACTTT
d_gene: TRBD1; j_gene: TRBJ2-3; v_gene: TRBV5-1; abundance: few; CDR3aa: CASSHRRAGTGSTDTQYF; CDR3nt: TGCGCCAGCAGCCATAGAAGAGCCGGGACAGGGAGCACAGATACGCAGTATTTT
d_gene: TRBD1; j_gene: TRBJ2-1; v_gene: TRBV12-3/TRBV12-4; abundance: NA; CDR3aa: CASSYKILDRGHYNEQFF; CDR3nt: TGTGCCAGCAGCTACAAAATATTGGACAGGGGGCATTACAATGAGCAGTTCTTC
d_gene: TRBD2; j_gene: TRBJ2-2; v_gene: TRBV18; abundance: few; CDR3aa: CASSLGTSGDTGELFF; CDR3nt: TGTGCCAGCTCACTTGGGACTAGCGGAGACACCGGGGAGCTGTTTTTT
d_gene: NA; j_gene: TRBJ2-2; v_gene: TRBV6-1; abundance: NA; CDR3aa: CASRGGQLNTGELFF; CDR3nt: TGTGCCAGCAGGGGGGGACAGCTGAACACCGGGGAGCTGTTTTTT
d_gene: NA; j_gene: TRBJ2-5; v_gene: TRBV20-1; abundance: NA; CDR3aa: CSASGEWSVETQYF; CDR3nt: TGCAGTGCTAGTGGGGAATGGAGTGTGGAGACCCAGTACTTC
d_gene: NA; j_gene: TRBJ2-3; v_gene: TRBV6-6; abundance: NA; CDR3aa: CASSPVSDTQYF; CDR3nt: TGTGCCAGCAGTCCCGTGTCGGATACGCAGTATTTT
d_gene: TRBD2; j_gene: TRBJ2-7; v_gene: TRBV20-1; abundance: NA; CDR3aa: CSASGGADEQYF; CDR3nt: TGCAGTGCTAGCGGGGGGGCCGACGAGCAGTACTTC
d_gene: NA; j_gene: TRBJ1-4; v_gene: TRBV5-1; abundance: NA; CDR3aa: CASSLVVGEKLFF; CDR3nt: TGCGCCAGCAGCTTGGTCGTTGGGGAAAAACTGTTTTTT
d_gene: NA; j_gene: TRBJ2-1; v_gene: TRBV24-1; abundance: few; CDR3aa: CATSDLRGNEQFF; CDR3nt: TGTGCCACCAGTGATTTGCGGGGGAATGAGCAGTTCTTC
d_gene: TRBD2; j_gene: TRBJ2-1; v_gene: TRBV11-2; abundance: NA; CDR3aa: CASSWASGGTYNEQFF; CDR3nt: TGTGCCAGCAGCTGGGCTAGCGGGGGGACCTACAATGAGCAGTTCTTC
d_gene: NA; j_gene: TRBJ1-1; v_gene: TRBV29-1; abundance: many; CDR3aa: CSVEEGTMNTEAFF; CDR3nt: TGCAGCGTTGAAGAGGGAACGATGAACACTGAAGCTTTCTTT
d_gene: NA; j_gene: TRBJ2-2; v_gene: TRBV6-2/TRBV6-3; abundance: NA; CDR3aa: CASSPLRAGTGELFF; CDR3nt: TGTGCCAGCAGTCCGCTCCGGGCCGGGACTGGGGAGCTGTTTTTT
d_gene: TRBD2; j_gene: TRBJ2-3; v_gene: TRBV30; abundance: NA; CDR3aa: CAWGNYILAGDTDTQYF; CDR3nt: TGTGCCTGGGGTAACTACATCCTAGCGGGAGACACAGATACGCAGTATTTT
d_gene: TRBD1; j_gene: TRBJ1-1; v_gene: TRBV18; abundance: NA; CDR3aa: CASSLYNRGPWNTEAFF; CDR3nt: TGTGCCAGCTCACTATACAACAGGGGCCCGTGGAACACTGAAGCTTTCTTT
d_gene: NA; j_gene: TRBJ2-7; v_gene: TRBV25-1; abundance: many; CDR3aa: CASASYEQYF; CDR3nt: TGTGCCAGCGCCTCCTACGAGCAGTACTTC
d_gene: TRBD1; j_gene: TRBJ2-7; v_gene: TRBV7-2; abundance: many; CDR3aa: CASSRDRPSYEQYF; CDR3nt: TGTGCCAGCAGTCGGGACAGACCCTCCTACGAGCAGTACTTC
d_gene: NA; j_gene: TRBJ2-1; v_gene: TRBV11-2; abundance: many; CDR3aa: CASSLVAEQFF; CDR3nt: TGTGCCAGCAGCTTAGTAGCTGAGCAGTTCTTC
d_gene: NA; j_gene: TRBJ1-2; v_gene: TRBV20-1; abundance: NA; CDR3aa: CSAAADNYGYTF; CDR3nt: TGCAGTGCCGCCGCAGATAACTATGGCTACACCTTC
d_gene: TRBD1; j_gene: TRBJ2-7; v_gene: TRBV20-1; abundance: NA; CDR3aa: CSARVRQGYVQYF; CDR3nt: TGCAGTGCTAGAGTTCGACAGGGTTACGTGCAGTACTTC
d_gene: NA; j_gene: TRBJ1-2; v_gene: TRBV5-1; abundance: NA; CDR3aa: CASSLGGLGYGYTF; CDR3nt: TGCGCCAGCAGCTTGGGGGGGCTCGGCTATGGCTACACCTTC
d_gene: TRBD1; j_gene: TRBJ2-1; v_gene: TRBV7-3; abundance: NA; CDR3aa: CASSLKPAGGSYNEQFF; CDR3nt: TGTGCCAGCAGCTTAAAGCCCGCAGGGGGCTCCTACAATGAGCAGTTCTTC